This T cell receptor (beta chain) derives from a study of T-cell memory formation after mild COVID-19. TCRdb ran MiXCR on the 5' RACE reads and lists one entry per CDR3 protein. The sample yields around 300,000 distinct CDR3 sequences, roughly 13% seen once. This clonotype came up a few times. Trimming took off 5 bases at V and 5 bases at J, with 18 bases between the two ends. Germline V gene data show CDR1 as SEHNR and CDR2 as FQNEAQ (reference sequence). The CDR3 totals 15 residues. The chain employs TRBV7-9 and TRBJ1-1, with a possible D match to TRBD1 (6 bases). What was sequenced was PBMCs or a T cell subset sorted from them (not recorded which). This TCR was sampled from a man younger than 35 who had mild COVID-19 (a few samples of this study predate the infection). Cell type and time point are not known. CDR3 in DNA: TGTGCCAGCAGCGCCCGGGACATTCGGAGAACTGAAGCTTTCTTT. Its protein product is CASSARDIRRTEAFF. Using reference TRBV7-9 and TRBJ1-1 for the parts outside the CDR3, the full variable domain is DTGVSQNPRHKITKRGQNVTFRCDPISEHNRLYWYRQTLGQGPEFLTYFQNEAQLEKSRLLSDRFSAERPKGSFSTLEIQRTEQGDSAMYLCASSARDIRRTEAFFGQGTRLTVV.